The T cell receptor beta chain under discussion was sequenced for a study of cytomegalovirus exposure and HLA in healthy donors. General observations from the study: A later analysis showed TCR association rates differing by HLA locus, peaking at DRB1 and lowest at HLA-C. A later analysis linked a missense variant in DCLRE1C to the trimming of TCR beta V and J genes. Donors belonging to an Asian-associated ancestry cluster reportedly showed fewer N-insertions in productive TCRs than the 666-donor mean, according to what a later analysis found.

Trimming cost V 5 bases and J 8 bases, with 13 bases left between them. The CDR3 totals 13 residues. CDR1 and CDR2 from the germline V gene are MNHEY and SMNVEV (reference sequence). The PCR ran on 60 Vbeta and 13 Jbeta primers. Profiled with immunoSEQ multiplex PCR; TCRdb holds only in-frame clones, not every one. In the table there are roughly 200,000 clones, around 80% of which are singletons. Points on this clone: Antigen specificity is unknown.

The TCR originated in a woman aged 60-75 years in good health and CMV-seropositive. The chain uses TRBV27 and TRBJ2-1; D possibly corresponds to TRBD2 (5 bases). Sequencing was performed on PBMCs. CDR3 nucleotides: TGTGCCAGCAGTCCCCGCGGCGGGTATGAGCAGTTCTTC. It codes for CASSPRGGYEQFF.